This entry lists 7 T cell receptor beta chains sequenced from one sample in a study of shared clonotypes between healthy human individuals. Generated by immunoSEQ multiplex PCR, the TCRdb table keeps only in-frame clones and is missing some. The repertoire has about 2.4 million clones, more than 85% of them found once; the top ten carry about 0.39%. Sequences were obtained from naive CD4+ T cells from PBMCs. Subset noted: CD45RA+ positively selected. Receptors were obtained from a man aged 18 to 35 in good health. Some clones in this sample may be carry-over from other donors' samples.

The chain employs TRBV28 and TRBJ2-1, with a possible D match to TRBD2 (7 bases). Germline CDR1 MDHEN, CDR2 SYDVKM. The CDR3 extends over 17 amino acids. Trimming cost V 5 bases and J 9 bases, with 26 bases left between them. In DNA, the CDR3 is TGTGCCAGCAGTACATACGCACGGGGGGCCCCCTCGGGTGAGCAGTTCTTC. Residues: CASSTYARGAPSGEQFF.

The CDR3 loop is CASSYSTASINEQFF. CDR3 DNA sequence: TGTGCCAGCAGTTACTCGACAGCTAGCATCAATGAGCAGTTCTTC. The chain combines TRBV6-6 with TRBJ2-1, with D tentatively TRBD1 or TRBD2 (5 bases each). The germline V and J ends were trimmed by 0 bases and 6 bases, with 12 bases remaining between them. CDR1 is MNHNY, CDR2 SVGAGI, per germline (reference sequence). CDR3 length: 15 residues.

About this clone itself: In the same sample, other DNA sequences code for this CDR3. This chain uses TRBV9 with TRBJ1-5; D is perhaps TRBD1 (6 bases). Trimming shortened V by 0 bases and J by 2 bases, and 9 bases separated the two germline ends. This CDR3 contains 15 residues. The germline CDR1 and CDR2 sequences are SGDLS and YYNGEE. CDR3 nucleotides: TGTGCCAGCAGCGTAGGGGACACCGGCAATCAGCCCCAGCATTTT. This codes for CASSVGDTGNQPQHF.

This clone was picked up one time. This chain links TRBV7-6 with TRBJ2-7, with 13 nucleotides matching TRBD2. Trimming removed 5 bases from V and 1 base from J; junction bases left unmatched: 2. The germline gives CDR1 SGHVS, CDR2 FNYEAQ. This CDR3 is 15 amino acids long. The CDR3 loop reads CASSTGLAGSYEQYF. DNA for the CDR3: TGTGCCAGCAGCACGGGACTAGCGGGATCCTACGAGCAGTACTTC.

The chain links TRBV4-3 to TRBJ1-2; tentatively, D is TRBD1 (5 bases). The length of the CDR3 is 15 residues. Trimming stripped 6 bases from V and 2 bases from J, with 16 bases between. Germline-derived CDR1 and CDR2 are LGHNA and YSLEER. CDR3 coding DNA: TGCGCCAGCAGGGGACTTGTAGGGCGGAACTATGGCTACACCTTC. Translation gives CASRGLVGRNYGYTF.

The chain uses TRBV21-1 and TRBJ1-2; TRBD1, the D gene given by the table, was not confirmed from the DNA. TRBV21-1 is a pseudogene segment. The CDR3 length is 16 residues. This chain's CDR3 is CASSKGGRGPNYGYTF. As DNA, the CDR3 is TGTGCCAGCAGCAAAGGTGGCAGGGGACCAAACTATGGCTACACCTTC.

The chain links TRBV2 to TRBJ1-3; 7 nucleotides match TRBD1. With 6 bases clipped from V and 1 base from J, the junction kept 12 bases outside the gene matches. CDR3 size: 17 residues. Per the germline V gene, CDR1 is SNHLY and CDR2 is FYNNEI. DNA of the CDR3: TGTGCCAGCAGGCCGGGCCCCAGGGGGGTTTCTGGAAACACCATATATTTT. Translated, it gives CASRPGPRGVSGNTIYF.